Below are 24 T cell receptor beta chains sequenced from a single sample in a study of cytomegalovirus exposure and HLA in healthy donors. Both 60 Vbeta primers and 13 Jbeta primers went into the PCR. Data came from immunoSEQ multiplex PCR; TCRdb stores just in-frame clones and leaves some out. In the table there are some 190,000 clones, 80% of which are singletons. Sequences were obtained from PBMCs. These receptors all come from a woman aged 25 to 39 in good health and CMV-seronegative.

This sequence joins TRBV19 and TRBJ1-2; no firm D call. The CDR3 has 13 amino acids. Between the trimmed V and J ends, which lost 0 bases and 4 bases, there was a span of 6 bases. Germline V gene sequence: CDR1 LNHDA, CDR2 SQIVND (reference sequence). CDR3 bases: TGTGCCAGTAGTATAGAGTTGAGCTATGGCTACACCTTC. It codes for CASSIELSYGYTF. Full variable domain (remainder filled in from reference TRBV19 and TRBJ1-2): DGGITQSPKYLFRKEGQNVTLSCEQNLNHDAMYWYRQDPGQGLRLIYYSQIVNDFQKGDIAEGYSVSREKKESFPLTVTSAQKNPTAFYLCASSIELSYGYTFGSGTRLTVV.

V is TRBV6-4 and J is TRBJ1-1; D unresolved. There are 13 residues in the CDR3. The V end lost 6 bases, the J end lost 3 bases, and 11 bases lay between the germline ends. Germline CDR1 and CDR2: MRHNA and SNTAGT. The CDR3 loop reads CASSAEVYTEAFF. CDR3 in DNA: TGTGCCAGCAGCGCGGAGGTTTACACTGAAGCTTTCTTT.

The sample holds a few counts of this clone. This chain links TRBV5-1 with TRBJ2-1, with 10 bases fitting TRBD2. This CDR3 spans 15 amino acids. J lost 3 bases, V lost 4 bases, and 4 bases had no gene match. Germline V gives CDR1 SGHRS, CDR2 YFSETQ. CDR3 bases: TGCGCCAGCAGCGCCGGACTAGCGGTCTACAATGAGCAGTTCTTC. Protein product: CASSAGLAVYNEQFF.

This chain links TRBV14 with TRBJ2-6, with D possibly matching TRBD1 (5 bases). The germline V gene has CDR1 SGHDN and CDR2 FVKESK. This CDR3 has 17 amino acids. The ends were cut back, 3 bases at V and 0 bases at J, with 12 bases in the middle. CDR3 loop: CASSQTASLSGANVLTF. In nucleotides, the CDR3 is TGTGCCAGCAGCCAGACAGCCTCGCTCTCTGGGGCCAACGTCCTGACTTTC.

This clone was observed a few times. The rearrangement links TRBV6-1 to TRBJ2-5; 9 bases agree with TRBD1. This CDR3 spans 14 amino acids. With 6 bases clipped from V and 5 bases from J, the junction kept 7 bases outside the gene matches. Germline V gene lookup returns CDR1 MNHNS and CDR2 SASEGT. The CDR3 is CASSRDRVAETQYF. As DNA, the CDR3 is TGTGCCAGCAGCCGGGACAGGGTCGCCGAGACCCAGTACTTC.

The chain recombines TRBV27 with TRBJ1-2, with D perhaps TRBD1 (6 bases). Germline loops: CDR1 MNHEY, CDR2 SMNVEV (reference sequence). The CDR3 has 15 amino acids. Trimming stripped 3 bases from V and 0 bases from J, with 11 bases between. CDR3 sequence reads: CASSLEQGANYGYTF. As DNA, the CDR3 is TGTGCCAGCAGTTTGGAACAGGGCGCTAACTATGGCTACACCTTC.

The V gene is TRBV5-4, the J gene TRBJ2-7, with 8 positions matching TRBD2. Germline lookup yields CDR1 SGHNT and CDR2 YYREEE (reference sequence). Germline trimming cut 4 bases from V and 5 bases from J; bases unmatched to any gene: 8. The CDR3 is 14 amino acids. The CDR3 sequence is CASSASGGRDEQYF. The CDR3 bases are TGTGCCAGCAGCGCCAGCGGGGGCCGCGACGAGCAGTACTTC.

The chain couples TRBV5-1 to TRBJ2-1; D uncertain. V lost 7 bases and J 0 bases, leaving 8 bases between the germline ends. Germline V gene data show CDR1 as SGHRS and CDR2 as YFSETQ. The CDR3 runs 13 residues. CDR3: CASSASSYNEQFF. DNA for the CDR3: TGCGCCAGCTCCGCGAGCTCCTACAATGAGCAGTTCTTC. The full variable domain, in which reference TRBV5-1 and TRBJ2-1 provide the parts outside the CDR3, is KAGVTQTPRYLIKTRGQQVTLSCSPISGHRSVSWYQQTPGQGLQFLFEYFSETQRNKGNFPGRFSGRQFSNSRSEMNVSTLELGDSALYLCASSASSYNEQFFGPGTRLTVL.

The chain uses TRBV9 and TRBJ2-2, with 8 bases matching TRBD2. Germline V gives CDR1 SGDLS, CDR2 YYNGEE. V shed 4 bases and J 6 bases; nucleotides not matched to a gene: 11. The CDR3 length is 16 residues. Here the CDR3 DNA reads TGTGCCAGCAGCTCCCGGCGGGGGGCGGTGGCCGGGGAGCTGTTTTTT. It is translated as CASSSRRGAVAGELFF.

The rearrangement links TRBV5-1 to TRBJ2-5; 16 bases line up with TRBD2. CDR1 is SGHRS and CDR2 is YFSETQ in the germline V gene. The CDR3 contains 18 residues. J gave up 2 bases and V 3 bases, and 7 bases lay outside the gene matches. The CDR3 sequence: CASSWGTSGGALQETQYF. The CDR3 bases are TGCGCCAGCAGCTGGGGGACTAGCGGGGGGGCACTTCAAGAGACCCAGTACTTC.

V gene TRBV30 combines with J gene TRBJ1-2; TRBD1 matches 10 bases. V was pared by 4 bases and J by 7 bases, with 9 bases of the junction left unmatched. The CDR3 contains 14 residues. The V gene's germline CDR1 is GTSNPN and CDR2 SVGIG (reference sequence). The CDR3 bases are TGTGCCTGGATCCCCCCTGACAGGGGGCTTGGCTACACCTTC. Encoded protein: CAWIPPDRGLGYTF.

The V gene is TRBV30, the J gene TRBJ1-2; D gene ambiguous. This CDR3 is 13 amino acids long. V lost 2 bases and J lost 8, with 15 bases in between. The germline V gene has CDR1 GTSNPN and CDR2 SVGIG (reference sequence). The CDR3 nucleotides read TGTGCCTGGAGTAAGTCCGGGAGCGGCGGCTACACCTTC. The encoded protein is CAWSKSGSGGYTF.

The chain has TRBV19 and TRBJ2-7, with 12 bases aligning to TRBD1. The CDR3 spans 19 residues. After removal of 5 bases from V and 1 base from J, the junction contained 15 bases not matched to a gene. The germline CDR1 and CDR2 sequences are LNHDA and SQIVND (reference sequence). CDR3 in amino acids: CASSPRSGTGGAGSYEQYF. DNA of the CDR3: TGTGCCAGTAGTCCCCGGTCCGGGACAGGGGGCGCGGGGTCCTACGAGCAGTACTTC.

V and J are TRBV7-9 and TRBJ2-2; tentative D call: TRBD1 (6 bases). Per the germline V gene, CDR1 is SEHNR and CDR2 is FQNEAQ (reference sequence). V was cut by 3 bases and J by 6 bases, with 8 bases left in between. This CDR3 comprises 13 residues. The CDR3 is CASSLQGSGELFF. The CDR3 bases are TGTGCCAGCAGCTTGCAGGGGTCCGGGGAGCTGTTTTTT.

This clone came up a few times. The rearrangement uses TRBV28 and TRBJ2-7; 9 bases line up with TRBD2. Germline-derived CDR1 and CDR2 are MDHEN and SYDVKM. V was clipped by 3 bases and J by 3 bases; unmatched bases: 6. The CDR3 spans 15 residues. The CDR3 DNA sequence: TGTGCCAGCAGTTTTGAGGGGACTAGCAGCTACGAGCAGTACTTC. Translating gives CASSFEGTSSYEQYF.

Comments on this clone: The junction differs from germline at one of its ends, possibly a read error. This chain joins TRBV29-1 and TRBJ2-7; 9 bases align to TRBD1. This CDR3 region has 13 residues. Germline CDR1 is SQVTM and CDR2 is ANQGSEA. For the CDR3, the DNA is TGCAGCGTGGAAGGGGACAGGGATCACGAGCAGTACTTC. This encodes CSVEGDRDHEQYF.

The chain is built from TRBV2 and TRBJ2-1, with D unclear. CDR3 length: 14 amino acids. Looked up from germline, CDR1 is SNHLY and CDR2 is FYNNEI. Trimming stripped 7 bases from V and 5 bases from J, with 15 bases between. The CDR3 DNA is TGTGCCAGCACCGAGGTATGGTTGGACAATGAGCAGTTCTTC. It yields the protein CASTEVWLDNEQFF. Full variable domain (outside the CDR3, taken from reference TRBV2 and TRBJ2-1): EPEVTQTPSHQVTQMGQEVILRCVPISNHLYFYWYRQILGQKVEFLVSFYNNEISEKSEIFDDQFSVERPDGSNFTLKIRSTKLEDSAMYFCASTEVWLDNEQFFGPGTRLTVL.

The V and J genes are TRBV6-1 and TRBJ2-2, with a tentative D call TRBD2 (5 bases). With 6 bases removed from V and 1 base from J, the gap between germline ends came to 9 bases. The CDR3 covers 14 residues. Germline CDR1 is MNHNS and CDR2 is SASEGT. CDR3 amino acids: CASSWGENTGELFF. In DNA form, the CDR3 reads TGTGCCAGCAGCTGGGGAGAGAACACCGGGGAGCTGTTTTTT.

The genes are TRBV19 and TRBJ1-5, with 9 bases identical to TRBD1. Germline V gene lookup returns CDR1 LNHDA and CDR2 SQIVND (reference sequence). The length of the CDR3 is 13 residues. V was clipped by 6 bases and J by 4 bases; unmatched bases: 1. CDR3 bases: TGTGCCAGTAGGGGACAGGGAAATCAGCCCCAGCATTTT. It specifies CASRGQGNQPQHF. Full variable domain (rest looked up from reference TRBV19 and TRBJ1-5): DGGITQSPKYLFRKEGQNVTLSCEQNLNHDAMYWYRQDPGQGLRLIYYSQIVNDFQKGDIAEGYSVSREKKESFPLTVTSAQKNPTAFYLCASRGQGNQPQHFGDGTRLSIL.

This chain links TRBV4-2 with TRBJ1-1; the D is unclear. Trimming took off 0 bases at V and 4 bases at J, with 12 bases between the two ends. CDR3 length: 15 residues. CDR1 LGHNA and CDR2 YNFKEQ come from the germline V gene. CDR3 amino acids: CASSQDLAGGTEAFF. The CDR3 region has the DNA TGTGCCAGCAGCCAAGATCTCGCGGGAGGCACTGAAGCTTTCTTT.

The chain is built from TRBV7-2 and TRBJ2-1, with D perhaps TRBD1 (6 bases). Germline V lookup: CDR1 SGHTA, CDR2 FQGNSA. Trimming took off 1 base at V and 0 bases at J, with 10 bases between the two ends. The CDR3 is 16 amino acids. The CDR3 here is CASSLDRASSYNEQFF. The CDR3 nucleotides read TGTGCCAGCAGCTTAGACAGGGCCAGCTCCTACAATGAGCAGTTCTTC.

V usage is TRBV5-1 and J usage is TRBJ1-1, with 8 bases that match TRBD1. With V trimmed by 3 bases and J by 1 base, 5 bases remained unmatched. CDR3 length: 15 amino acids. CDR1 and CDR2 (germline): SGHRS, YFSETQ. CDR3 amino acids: CASSWQGAGNTEAFF. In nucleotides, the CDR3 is TGCGCCAGCAGCTGGCAGGGGGCCGGGAACACTGAAGCTTTCTTT.

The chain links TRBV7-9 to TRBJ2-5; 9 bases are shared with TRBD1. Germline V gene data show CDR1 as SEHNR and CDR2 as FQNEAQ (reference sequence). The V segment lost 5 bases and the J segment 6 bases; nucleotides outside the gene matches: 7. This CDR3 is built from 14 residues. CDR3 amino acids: CASSGDRGRKTQYF. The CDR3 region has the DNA TGTGCCAGCAGCGGTGACAGGGGGAGAAAGACCCAGTACTTC.

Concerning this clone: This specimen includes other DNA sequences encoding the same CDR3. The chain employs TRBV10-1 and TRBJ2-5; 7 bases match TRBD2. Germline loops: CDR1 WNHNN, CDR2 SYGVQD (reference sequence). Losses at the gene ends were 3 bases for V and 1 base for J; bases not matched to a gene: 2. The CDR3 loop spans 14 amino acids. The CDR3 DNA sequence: TGCGCCAGCAGTGATGGCGGGGGCCAAGAGACCCAGTACTTC. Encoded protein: CASSDGGGQETQYF.